The 11 T cell receptor beta chains listed next were all sequenced from one sample in a study of OX40 agonist ivuxolimab in advanced cancers. The protocol was immunoSEQ multiplex PCR, while the TCRdb copy is restricted to in-frame clones and leaves out a portion. The sample holds around 70,000 clones, 70% to 90% seen once. The sample consisted of CD4+ or CD8+ T cells sorted from blood, taken in a trial of the OX40 agonist ivuxolimab. The receptors stem from an adult with an advanced solid tumor such as melanoma, head and neck, liver or kidney cancer.

The chain joins TRBV11-2 to TRBJ2-3; D possibly corresponds to TRBD2 (6 bases). Germline CDR1 and CDR2: SGHAT and FQNNGV. This CDR3 has 15 residues. Trimming cost V 4 bases and J 4 bases, with 15 bases left between them. CDR3 coding DNA: TGTGCCAGCAGCTATCCCGCGGGAAGGGCAGATACGCAGTATTTT. Translating gives CASSYPAGRADTQYF.

On this clone itself: This sample also contains other DNA sequences that code for the same CDR3. The chain recombines TRBV30 with TRBJ1-2, with D hard to call. Trimming removed 3 bases from V and 4 bases from J, with 6 bases in between. The CDR3 spans 11 residues. CDR1 is GTSNPN and CDR2 is SVGIG in the germline V gene (reference sequence). As DNA, the CDR3 is TGTGCCTGGAGGCGGGTCTATGGCTACACCTTC. This translates into CAWRRVYGYTF.

The chain recombines TRBV28 with TRBJ2-1; 7 nucleotides align to TRBD1. Per germline, CDR1 MDHEN and CDR2 SYDVKM. The CDR3 extends over 16 amino acids. V was pared by 1 base and J by 5 bases, with 8 bases of the junction left unmatched. The CDR3 loop is CASSLLGQRIDNEQFF. The CDR3 DNA is TGTGCCAGCAGTTTATTGGGACAGAGAATCGACAATGAGCAGTTCTTC.

The count of this clone is one. The chain carries TRBV11-2 and TRBJ1-1; TRBD1 agrees at 8 bases. Per the germline V gene, CDR1 is SGHAT and CDR2 is FQNNGV. The CDR3 consists of 16 residues. V was clipped by 1 base and J by 1 base; unmatched bases: 5. As DNA, the CDR3 is TGTGCCAGCAGCTTAGTTCCGGACAGGGAGAACACTGAAGCTTTCTTT. Its translation: CASSLVPDRENTEAFF.

V is TRBV30 and J is TRBJ1-1, with D possibly matching TRBD1 (6 bases). The CDR3 is 15 amino acids. V was trimmed by 3 bases and J by 4 bases, leaving 18 bases between them. Germline CDR1 reads GTSNPN; CDR2 reads SVGIG (reference sequence). The CDR3 nucleotides are TGTGCCTGGAGCATCCCAGGGGAAAGACGCACTGAAGCTTTCTTT. Protein sequence: CAWSIPGERRTEAFF.

The chain uses TRBV11-2 and TRBJ2-3; TRBD2 matches 7 bases. J was trimmed by 0 bases and V by 5 bases; bases with no gene match: 5. The CDR3 consists of 15 residues. Looked up from germline, CDR1 is SGHAT and CDR2 is FQNNGV. The CDR3 spells CASSLDSGSTDTQYF. The CDR3 bases are TGTGCCAGCAGCCTCGATAGCGGGAGCACAGATACGCAGTATTTT.

The rearrangement uses TRBV28 and TRBJ1-2, with 9 bases lining up with TRBD1. This CDR3 spans 16 amino acids. Germline trimming cut 6 bases from V and 0 bases from J; bases unmatched to any gene: 8. Germline loops: CDR1 MDHEN, CDR2 SYDVKM. CDR3 loop: CASSIGGQGANYGYTF. For the CDR3, the DNA is TGTGCCAGCAGCATAGGGGGACAGGGAGCTAACTATGGCTACACCTTC.

This clone has just a few counts. This CDR3 is CASSVDPSSYNEQFF. As DNA, the CDR3 is TGTGCCAGCAGCGTAGACCCGAGCTCCTACAATGAGCAGTTCTTC. V usage is TRBV9 and J usage is TRBJ2-1; the D is unclear. Germline CDR1 is SGDLS and CDR2 is YYNGEE. This CDR3 is 15 amino acids long. Trimming took off 0 bases at V and 0 bases at J, with 7 bases between the two ends.

The chain is built from TRBV15 and TRBJ1-4; D is possibly TRBD1 (5 bases). V was pared by 8 bases and J by 4 bases, with 14 bases between. In germline, CDR1 is LNHNV, CDR2 YYDKDF (reference sequence). The CDR3 has 14 residues. CDR3: CATLAGRHNEKLFF. CDR3 bases: TGTGCCACCTTAGCAGGGAGACATAATGAAAAACTGTTTTTT. Full variable domain (missing parts from reference TRBV15 and TRBJ1-4): DAMVIQNPRYQVTQFGKPVTLSCSQTLNHNVMYWYQQKSSQAPKLLFHYYDKDFNNEADTPDNFQSRRPNTSFCFLDIRSPGLGDTAMYLCATLAGRHNEKLFFGSGTQLSVL.

The V and J genes are TRBV5-1 and TRBJ1-2, with a tentative D call TRBD1 (6 bases). This CDR3 has 17 residues. Deletions cut 0 bases from V and 0 bases from J, with 15 bases between. Germline V gene sequence: CDR1 SGHRS, CDR2 YFSETQ. The CDR3 coding sequence is TGCGCCAGCAGCTTGGGGGGGGCGCCCCTTTCTAACTATGGCTACACCTTC. Translation: CASSLGGAPLSNYGYTF.

This sequence joins TRBV6-5 and TRBJ2-5, with unresolved D. Near its end, the DNA agrees better with TRBJ2-7, so the J call may be wrong. Germline V CDR1 and CDR2: MNHEY, SVGAGI. The CDR3 extends over 11 amino acids. The CDR3 region is CASSYSDEQYF. The CDR3 DNA reads as TGTGCCAGCAGTTACTCGGACGAGCAGTACTTC.